This T cell receptor beta chain originates from a study of cytomegalovirus exposure and HLA in healthy donors. In the PCR, 60 Vbeta and 13 Jbeta primers were used. The assay was immunoSEQ multiplex PCR, and TCRdb's table has in-frame clones only and misses some. The sample has about 190,000 clones, 75% to 85% seen once. The sequenced sample consisted of PBMCs. The sequence was obtained from a woman aged 25 to 45 in good health and CMV-seropositive.

The CDR3 DNA follows: TGTGCCAGCACCTCCGGGACAGGAAACTATGGCTACACCTTC. Translated: CASTSGTGNYGYTF. This chain joins TRBV2 and TRBJ1-2; TRBD1 matches 8 bases. V lost 7 bases to trimming and J lost 2 bases; unmatched junction nucleotides: 6. CDR1 is SNHLY and CDR2 is FYNNEI in the germline V gene. This CDR3 comprises 14 residues.